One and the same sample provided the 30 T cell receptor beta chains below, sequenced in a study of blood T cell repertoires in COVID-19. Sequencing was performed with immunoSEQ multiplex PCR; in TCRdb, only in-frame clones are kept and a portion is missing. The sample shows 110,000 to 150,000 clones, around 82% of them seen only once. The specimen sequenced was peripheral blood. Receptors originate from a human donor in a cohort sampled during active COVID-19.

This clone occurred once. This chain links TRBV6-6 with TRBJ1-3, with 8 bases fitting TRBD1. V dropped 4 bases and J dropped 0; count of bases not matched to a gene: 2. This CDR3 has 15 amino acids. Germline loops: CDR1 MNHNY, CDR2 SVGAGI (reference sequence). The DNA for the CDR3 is TGTGCCAGCAGTTTTCAGGGGGCCTCTGGAAACACCATATATTTT. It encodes CASSFQGASGNTIYF.

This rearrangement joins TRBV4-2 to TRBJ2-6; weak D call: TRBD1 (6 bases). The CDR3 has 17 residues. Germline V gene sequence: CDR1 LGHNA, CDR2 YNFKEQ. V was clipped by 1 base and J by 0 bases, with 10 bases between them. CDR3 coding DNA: TGTGCCAGCAGCCAAGGACAGGTTCACTCTGGGGCCAACGTCCTGACTTTC. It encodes CASSQGQVHSGANVLTF.

For the CDR3, the DNA is TGTGCAAGTCGCCCTAAGACAGGTTACTACTTC. Translated, it gives CASRPKTGYYF. The chain employs TRBV12-2 and TRBJ2-7; the listed D gene, TRBD1, was not tested against the DNA. TRBV12-2 is a pseudogene segment. This CDR3 has 11 amino acids.

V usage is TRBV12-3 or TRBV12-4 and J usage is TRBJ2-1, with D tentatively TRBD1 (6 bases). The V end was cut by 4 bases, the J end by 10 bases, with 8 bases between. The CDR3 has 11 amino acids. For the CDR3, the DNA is TGTGCCAGCAGTTCTACAGGGGAGCAGTTCTTC. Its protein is CASSSTGEQFF.

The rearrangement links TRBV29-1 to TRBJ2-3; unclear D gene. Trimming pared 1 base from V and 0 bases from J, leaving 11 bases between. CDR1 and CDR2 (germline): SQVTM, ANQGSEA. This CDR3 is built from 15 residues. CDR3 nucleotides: TGCAGCGTTGAAGGAGCAGGTCCTAGCACAGATACGCAGTATTTT. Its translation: CSVEGAGPSTDTQYF.

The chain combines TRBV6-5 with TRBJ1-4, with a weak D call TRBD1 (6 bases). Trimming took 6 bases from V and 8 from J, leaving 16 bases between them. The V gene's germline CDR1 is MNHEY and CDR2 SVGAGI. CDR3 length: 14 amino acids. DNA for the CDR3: TGTGCCAGCAGCTCACCAGGGGAATGGGAAAAACTGTTTTTT. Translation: CASSSPGEWEKLFF.

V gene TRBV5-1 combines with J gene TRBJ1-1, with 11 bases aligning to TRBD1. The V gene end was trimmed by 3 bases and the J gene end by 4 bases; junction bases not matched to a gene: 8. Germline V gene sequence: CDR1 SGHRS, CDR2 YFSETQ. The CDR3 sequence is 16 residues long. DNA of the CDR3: TGCGCCAGCAGCTCGGGGACAGGGGGTTGGACCACTGAAGCTTTCTTT. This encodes CASSSGTGGWTTEAFF.

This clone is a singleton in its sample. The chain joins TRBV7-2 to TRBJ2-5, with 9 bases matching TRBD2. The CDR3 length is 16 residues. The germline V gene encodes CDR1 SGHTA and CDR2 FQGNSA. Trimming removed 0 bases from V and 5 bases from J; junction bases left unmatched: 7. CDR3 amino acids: CASSLAQRGARETQYF. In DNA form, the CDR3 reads TGTGCCAGCAGCTTAGCGCAGCGGGGGGCCCGGGAGACCCAGTACTTC.

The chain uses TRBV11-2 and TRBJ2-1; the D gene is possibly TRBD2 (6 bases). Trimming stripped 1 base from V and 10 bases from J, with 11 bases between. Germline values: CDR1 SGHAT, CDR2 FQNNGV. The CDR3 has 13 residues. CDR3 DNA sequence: TGTGCCAGCAGCTTAGTACCGGGGGTCGAGCAGTTCTTC. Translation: CASSLVPGVEQFF.

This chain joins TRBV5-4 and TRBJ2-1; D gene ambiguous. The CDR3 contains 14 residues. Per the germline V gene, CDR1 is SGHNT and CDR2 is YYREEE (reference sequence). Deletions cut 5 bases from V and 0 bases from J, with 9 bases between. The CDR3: CASRDWSSYNEQFF. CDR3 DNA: TGTGCCAGCAGGGATTGGAGCTCCTACAATGAGCAGTTCTTC. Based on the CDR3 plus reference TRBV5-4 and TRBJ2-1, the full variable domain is ETGVTQSPTHLIKTRGQQVTLRCSSQSGHNTVSWYQQALGQGPQFIFQYYREEENGRGNFPPRFSGLQFPNYSSELNVNALELDDSALYLCASRDWSSYNEQFFGPGTRLTVL.

CDR3 sequence: CASSETLLSTQYF. The CDR3 nucleotides are TGTGCCAGCAGCGAAACCCTACTCTCTACGCAGTATTTT. The chain has TRBV7-2 and TRBJ2-3, with unresolved D. Trimming cost V 5 bases and J 8 bases, with 14 bases left between them. This CDR3 contains 13 residues. Germline V lookup: CDR1 SGHTA, CDR2 FQGNSA.

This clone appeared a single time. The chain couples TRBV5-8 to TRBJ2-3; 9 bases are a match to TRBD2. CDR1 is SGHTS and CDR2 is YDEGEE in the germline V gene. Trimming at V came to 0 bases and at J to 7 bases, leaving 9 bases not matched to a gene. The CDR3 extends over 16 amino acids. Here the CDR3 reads CASSLGLAVPLNTQYF. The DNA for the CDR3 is TGTGCCAGCAGCTTGGGACTAGCGGTACCCTTGAATACGCAGTATTTT.

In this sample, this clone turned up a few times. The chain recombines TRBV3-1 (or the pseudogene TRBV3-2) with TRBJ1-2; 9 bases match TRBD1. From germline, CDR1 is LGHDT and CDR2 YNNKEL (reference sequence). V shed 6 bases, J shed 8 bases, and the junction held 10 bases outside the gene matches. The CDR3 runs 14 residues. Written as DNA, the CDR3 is TGTGCCAGCAGACATCGGGACAGGGCTTTCGGCTACACCTTC. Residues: CASRHRDRAFGYTF.

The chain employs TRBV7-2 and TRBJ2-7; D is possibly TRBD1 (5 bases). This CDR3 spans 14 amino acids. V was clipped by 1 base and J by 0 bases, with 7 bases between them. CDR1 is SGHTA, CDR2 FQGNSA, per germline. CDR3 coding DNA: TGTGCCAGCAGCTTAGAGGGGTTCTCCTACGAGCAGTACTTC. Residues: CASSLEGFSYEQYF.

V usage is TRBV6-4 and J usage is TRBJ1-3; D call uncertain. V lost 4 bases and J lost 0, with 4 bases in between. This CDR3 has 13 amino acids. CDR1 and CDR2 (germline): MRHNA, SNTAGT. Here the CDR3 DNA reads TGTGCCAGCAGTGTCTACTCTGGAAACACCATATATTTT. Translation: CASSVYSGNTIYF.

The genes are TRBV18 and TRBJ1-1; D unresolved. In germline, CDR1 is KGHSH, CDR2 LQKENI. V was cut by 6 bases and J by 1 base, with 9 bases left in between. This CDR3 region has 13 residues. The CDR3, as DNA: TGTGCCAGCTCTGCGACGGGGAACACTGAAGCTTTCTTT. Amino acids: CASSATGNTEAFF.

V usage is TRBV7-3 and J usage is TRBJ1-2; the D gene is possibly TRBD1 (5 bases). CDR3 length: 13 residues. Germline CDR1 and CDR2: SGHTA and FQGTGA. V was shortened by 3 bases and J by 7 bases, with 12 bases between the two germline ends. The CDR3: CASSFLGGAGYTF. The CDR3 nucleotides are TGTGCCAGCAGCTTCCTCGGGGGTGCTGGCTACACCTTC.

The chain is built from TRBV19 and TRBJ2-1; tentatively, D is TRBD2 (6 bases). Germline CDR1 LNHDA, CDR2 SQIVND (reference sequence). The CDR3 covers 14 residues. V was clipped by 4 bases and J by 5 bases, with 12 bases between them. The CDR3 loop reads CASSKRGFNNEQFF. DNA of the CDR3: TGTGCCAGTAGTAAACGGGGGTTCAACAATGAGCAGTTCTTC.

The CDR3 loop is CASSTSGVLSGNTIYF. The CDR3 nucleotides are TGCGCCAGCAGCACTTCAGGGGTCCTCTCTGGAAACACCATATATTTT. The genes are TRBV5-1 and TRBJ1-3; maybe TRBD1 (6 bases). Germline CDR1 is SGHRS and CDR2 is YFSETQ. This CDR3 contains 16 residues. V was cut by 4 bases and J by 0 bases, with 14 bases left in between.

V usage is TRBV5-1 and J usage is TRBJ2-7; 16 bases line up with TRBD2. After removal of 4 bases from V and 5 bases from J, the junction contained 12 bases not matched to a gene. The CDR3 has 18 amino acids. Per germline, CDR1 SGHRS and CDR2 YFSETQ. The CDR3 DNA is TGCGCCAGCAGCCCGGGGACTAGCGGGGGGGCCGAGCGGCACGAGCAGTACTTC. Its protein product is CASSPGTSGGAERHEQYF.

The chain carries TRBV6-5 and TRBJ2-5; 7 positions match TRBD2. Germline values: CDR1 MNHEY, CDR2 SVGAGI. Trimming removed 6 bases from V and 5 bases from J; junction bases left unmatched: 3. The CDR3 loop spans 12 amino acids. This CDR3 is CASSRSGETQYF. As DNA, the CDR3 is TGTGCCAGCAGCCGTAGCGGGGAGACCCAGTACTTC.

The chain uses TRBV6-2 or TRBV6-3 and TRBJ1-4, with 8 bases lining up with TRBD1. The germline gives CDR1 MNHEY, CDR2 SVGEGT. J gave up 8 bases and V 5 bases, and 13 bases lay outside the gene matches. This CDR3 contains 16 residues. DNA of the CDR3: TGTGCCAGCAGTGACGGCCGACAGGGGCCGGGAGAAAAACTGTTTTTT. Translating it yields CASSDGRQGPGEKLFF.

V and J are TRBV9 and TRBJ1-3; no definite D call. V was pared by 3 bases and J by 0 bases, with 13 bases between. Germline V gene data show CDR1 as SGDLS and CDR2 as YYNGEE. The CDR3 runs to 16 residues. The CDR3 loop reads CASSAPSSVSGNTIYF. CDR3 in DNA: TGTGCCAGCAGCGCCCCTAGCAGTGTCTCTGGAAACACCATATATTTT.

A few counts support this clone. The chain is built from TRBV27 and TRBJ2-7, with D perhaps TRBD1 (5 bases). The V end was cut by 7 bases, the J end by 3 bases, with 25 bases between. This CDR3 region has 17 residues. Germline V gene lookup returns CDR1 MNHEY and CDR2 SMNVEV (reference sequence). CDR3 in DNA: TGTGCCAGCAACAAAAGGAAGGGGCCCGGATCGGTCTACGAGCAGTACTTC. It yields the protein CASNKRKGPGSVYEQYF.

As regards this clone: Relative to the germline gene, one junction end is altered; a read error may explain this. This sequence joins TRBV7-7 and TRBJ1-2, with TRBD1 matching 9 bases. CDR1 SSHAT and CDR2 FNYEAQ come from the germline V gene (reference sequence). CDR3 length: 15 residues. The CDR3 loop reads CASSLAGQGSGGYTF. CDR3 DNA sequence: TGTGCTAGCAGCTTAGCGGGACAGGGCTCCGGGGGCTACACCTTC.

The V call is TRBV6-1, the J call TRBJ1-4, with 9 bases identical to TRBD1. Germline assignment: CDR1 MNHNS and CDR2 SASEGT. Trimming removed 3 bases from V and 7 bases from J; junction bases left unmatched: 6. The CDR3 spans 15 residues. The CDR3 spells CASSDGTGYGEKLFF. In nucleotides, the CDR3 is TGTGCCAGCAGTGATGGGACAGGGTACGGTGAAAAACTGTTTTTT.

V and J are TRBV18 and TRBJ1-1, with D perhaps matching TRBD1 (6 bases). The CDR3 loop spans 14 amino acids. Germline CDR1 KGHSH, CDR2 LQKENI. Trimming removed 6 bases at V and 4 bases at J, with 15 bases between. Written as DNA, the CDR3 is TGTGCCAGCTCGCCTAACAGGGTAGGCACTGAAGCTTTCTTT. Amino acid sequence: CASSPNRVGTEAFF. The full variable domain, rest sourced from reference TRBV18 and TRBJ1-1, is NAGVMQNPRHLVRRRGQEARLRCSPMKGHSHVYWYRQLPEEGLKFMVYLQKENIIDESGMPKERFSAEFPKEGPSILRIQQVVRGDSAAYFCASSPNRVGTEAFFGQGTRLTVV.

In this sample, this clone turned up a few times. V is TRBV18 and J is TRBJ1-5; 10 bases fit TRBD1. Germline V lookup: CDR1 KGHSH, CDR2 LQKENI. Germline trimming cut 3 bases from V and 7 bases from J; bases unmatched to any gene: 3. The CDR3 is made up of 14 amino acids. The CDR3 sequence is CASSPDRGTQPQHF. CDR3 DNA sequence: TGTGCCAGCTCACCGGACAGGGGGACACAGCCCCAGCATTTT.

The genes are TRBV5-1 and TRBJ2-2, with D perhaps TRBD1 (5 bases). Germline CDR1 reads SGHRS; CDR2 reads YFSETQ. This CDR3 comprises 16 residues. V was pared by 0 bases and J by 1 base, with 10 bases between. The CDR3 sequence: CASSLASQGNTGELFF. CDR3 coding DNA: TGCGCCAGCAGCTTGGCCTCCCAGGGGAACACCGGGGAGCTGTTTTTT.

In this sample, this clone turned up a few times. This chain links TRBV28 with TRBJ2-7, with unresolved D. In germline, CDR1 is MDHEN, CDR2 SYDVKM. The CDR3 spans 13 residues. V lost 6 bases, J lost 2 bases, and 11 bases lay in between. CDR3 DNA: TGTGCCAGCAGCCAGACTCCAACCTACGAGCAGTACTTC. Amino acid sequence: CASSQTPTYEQYF.